The T cell receptor (beta chain) described here comes from a study of OX40 agonist ivuxolimab in advanced cancers. Study-level background: Melanoma, hepatocellular carcinoma, head and neck or renal cell cancer occurred in dose-escalation patients. Subjects had a mean age of around 63 years, with a range of about 20 to 85; less than 90% were male. Study-wide results and limits: CD4+ and CD8+ T cells in blood underwent clonal expansion by week 6 at 0.1 to 3.0 mg/kg.

Data came from immunoSEQ multiplex PCR; TCRdb stores just in-frame clones and leaves some out. The sample includes around 70,000 clones, over 80% seen only once; the top ten take 2% to 2.5%. As regards this clone: The antigen is not known.

Blood draws occurred at baseline, cycle 4 day 1, and cycle 7 day 1. Trimming pared 4 bases from V and 0 bases from J, leaving 9 bases between. Germline V gives CDR1 SEHNR, CDR2 FQNEAQ (reference sequence). This CDR3 has 14 amino acids. The starting material was CD4+ or CD8+ T cells sorted from blood, obtained in a trial of the OX40 agonist ivuxolimab. The source is an adult with an advanced solid tumor such as melanoma, head and neck, liver or kidney cancer. The rearrangement uses TRBV7-9 and TRBJ2-5, with a possible D match to TRBD1 (5 bases). CDR3 nucleotide sequence: TGTGCCAGCAGCTCTAGGGGATACCAAGAGACCCAGTACTTC. Translation: CASSSRGYQETQYF. Filled out from reference TRBV7-9 and TRBJ2-5, the complete variable domain reads DTGVSQNPRHKITKRGQNVTFRCDPISEHNRLYWYRQTLGQGPEFLTYFQNEAQLEKSRLLSDRFSAERPKGSFSTLEIQRTEQGDSAMYLCASSSRGYQETQYFGPGTRLLVL.